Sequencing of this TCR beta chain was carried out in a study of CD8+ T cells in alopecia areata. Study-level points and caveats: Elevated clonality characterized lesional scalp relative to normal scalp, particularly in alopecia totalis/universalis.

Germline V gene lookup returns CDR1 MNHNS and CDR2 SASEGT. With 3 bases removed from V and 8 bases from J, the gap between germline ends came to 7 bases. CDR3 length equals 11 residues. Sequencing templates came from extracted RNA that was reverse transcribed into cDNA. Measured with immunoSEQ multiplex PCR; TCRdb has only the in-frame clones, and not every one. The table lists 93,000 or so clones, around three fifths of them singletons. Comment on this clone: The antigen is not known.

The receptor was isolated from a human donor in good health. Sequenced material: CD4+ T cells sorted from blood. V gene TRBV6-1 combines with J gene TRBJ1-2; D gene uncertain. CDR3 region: CASSDHSGYTF. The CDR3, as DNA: TGTGCCAGCAGTGACCACAGCGGCTACACCTTC.